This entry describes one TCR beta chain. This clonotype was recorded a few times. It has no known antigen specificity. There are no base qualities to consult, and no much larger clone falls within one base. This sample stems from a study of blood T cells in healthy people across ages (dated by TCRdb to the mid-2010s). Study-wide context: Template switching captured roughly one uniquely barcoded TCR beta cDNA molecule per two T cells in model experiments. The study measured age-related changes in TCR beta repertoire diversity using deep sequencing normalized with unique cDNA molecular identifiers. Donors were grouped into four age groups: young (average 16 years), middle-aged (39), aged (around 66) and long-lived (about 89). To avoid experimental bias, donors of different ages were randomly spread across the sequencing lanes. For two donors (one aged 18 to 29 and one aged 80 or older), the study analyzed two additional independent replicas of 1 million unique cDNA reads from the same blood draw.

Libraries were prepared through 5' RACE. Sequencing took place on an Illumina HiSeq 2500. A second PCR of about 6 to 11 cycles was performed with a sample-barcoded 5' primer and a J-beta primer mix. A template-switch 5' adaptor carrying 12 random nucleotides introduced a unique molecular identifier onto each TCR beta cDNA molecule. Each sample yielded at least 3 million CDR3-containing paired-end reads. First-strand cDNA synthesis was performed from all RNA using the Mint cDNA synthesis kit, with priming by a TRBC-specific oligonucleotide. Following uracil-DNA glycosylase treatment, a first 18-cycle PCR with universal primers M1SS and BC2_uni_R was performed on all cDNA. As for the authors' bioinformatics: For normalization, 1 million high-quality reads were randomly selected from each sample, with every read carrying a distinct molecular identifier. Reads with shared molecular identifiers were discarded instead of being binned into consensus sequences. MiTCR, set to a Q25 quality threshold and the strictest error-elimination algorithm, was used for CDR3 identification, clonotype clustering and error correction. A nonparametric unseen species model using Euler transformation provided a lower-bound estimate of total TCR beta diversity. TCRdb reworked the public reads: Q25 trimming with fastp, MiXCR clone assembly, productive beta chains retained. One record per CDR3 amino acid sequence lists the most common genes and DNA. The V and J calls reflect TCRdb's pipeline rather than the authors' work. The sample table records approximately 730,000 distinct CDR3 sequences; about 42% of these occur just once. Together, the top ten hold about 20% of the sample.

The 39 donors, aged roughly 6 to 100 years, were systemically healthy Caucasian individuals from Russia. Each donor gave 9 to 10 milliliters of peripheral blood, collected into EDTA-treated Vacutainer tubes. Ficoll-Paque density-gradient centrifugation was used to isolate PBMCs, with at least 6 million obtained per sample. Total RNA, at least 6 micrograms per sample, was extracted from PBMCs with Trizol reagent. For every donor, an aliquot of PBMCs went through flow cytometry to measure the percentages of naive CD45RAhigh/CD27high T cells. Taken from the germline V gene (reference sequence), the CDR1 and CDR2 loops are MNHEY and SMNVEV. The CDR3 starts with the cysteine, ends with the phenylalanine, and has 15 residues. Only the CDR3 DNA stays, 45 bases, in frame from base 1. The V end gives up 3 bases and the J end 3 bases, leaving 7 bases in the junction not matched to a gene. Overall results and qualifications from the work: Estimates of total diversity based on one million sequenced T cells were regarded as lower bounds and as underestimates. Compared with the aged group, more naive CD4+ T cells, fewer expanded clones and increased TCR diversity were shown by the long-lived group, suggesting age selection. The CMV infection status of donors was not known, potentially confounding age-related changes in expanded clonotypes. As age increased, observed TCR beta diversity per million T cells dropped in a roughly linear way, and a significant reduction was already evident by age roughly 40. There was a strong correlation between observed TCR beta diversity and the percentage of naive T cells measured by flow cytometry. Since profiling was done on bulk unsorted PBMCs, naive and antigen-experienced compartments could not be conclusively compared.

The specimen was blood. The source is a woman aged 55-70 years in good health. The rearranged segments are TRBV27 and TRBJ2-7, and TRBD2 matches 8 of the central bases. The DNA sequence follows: TGTGCCAGCAGTTTGTCCGGGACTAGGGGCTACGAGCAGTACTTC. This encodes CASSLSGTRGYEQYF.